This passage covers 26 T cell receptor beta chains from one sample sequenced in a study of Graves' ophthalmopathy and Graves' hyperthyroidism. Investigators amplified TCR beta CDR3 regions from RNA transcripts. Second-round multiplex PCR followed a first-round RT-PCR using HTBI primers. TCRdb re-analysed the multiplex PCR reads in MiXCR, keeping a single row per CDR3 protein. The sample carries 500,000 to 700,000 distinct CDR3 sequences, 20% to 25% recorded once. Sequenced sample: peripheral blood. These receptors came from a woman younger than 30 with stable Graves' hyperthyroidism. Some clones in this sample may be carry-over from other donors' samples.

This clonotype was observed at least ten times. V is TRBV28 and J is TRBJ1-6; 12 bases agree with TRBD1. There are 17 residues in the CDR3. Germline V gives CDR1 MDHEN, CDR2 SYDVKM. V dropped 5 bases and J dropped 5; count of bases not matched to a gene: 7. CDR3: CASSTLGQGADNSPLHF. CDR3 DNA: TGTGCCAGCAGTACCCTGGGACAGGGGGCGGATAATTCACCCCTCCACTTT.

Ten or more counts support this clonotype. Written as DNA, the CDR3 is TGTGCCAGCAGCCCCCCCGCCGGGAGGCGAGGGGGAAACATTCAGTACTTC. As protein: CASSPPAGRRGGNIQYF. The V call is TRBV9, the J call TRBJ2-4, with TRBD2 as a possible D gene (7 bases). This CDR3 has 17 amino acids. Germline-derived CDR1 and CDR2 are SGDLS and YYNGEE. With 4 bases removed from V and 6 bases from J, the gap between germline ends came to 23 bases. Variable domain in full (rest from reference TRBV9 and TRBJ2-4): DSGVTQTPKHLITATGQRVTLRCSPRSGDLSVYWYQQSLDQGLQFLIQYYNGEERAKGNILERFSAQQFPDLHSELNLSSLELGDSALYFCASSPPAGRRGGNIQYFGAGTRLSVL.

J is TRBJ1-3 and V is TRBV6-2 or TRBV6-3; D gene unclear. Germline V CDR1 and CDR2: MNHEY, SVGEGT. Trimming shortened V by 0 bases and J by 0 bases, and 6 bases separated the two germline ends. There are 15 residues in the CDR3. The CDR3 loop is CASSYSGDSGNTIYF. The CDR3 nucleotides read TGTGCCAGCAGTTACTCCGGGGACTCTGGAAACACCATATATTTT.

This chain's CDR3 is CASSLGTATNSPLHF. CDR3 nucleotide sequence: TGCGCCAGCAGCTTGGGTACAGCGACTAATTCACCCCTCCACTTT. This chain links TRBV5-1 with TRBJ1-6; D ambiguous. Between the trimmed V and J ends, which lost 0 bases and 6 bases, there was a span of 10 bases. This CDR3 is 15 amino acids long. Germline values: CDR1 SGHRS, CDR2 YFSETQ.

V and J are TRBV11-2 and TRBJ2-2, with D unclear. Germline CDR1 reads SGHAT; CDR2 reads FQNNGV. Trimming cost V 1 base and J 1 base, with 10 bases left between them. The CDR3 is 16 amino acids. Written as DNA, the CDR3 is TGTGCCAGCAGCTTAGGTAATAGATGGAACACCGGGGAGCTGTTTTTT. Translated: CASSLGNRWNTGELFF.

This clonotype turned up a few times. The CDR3 DNA sequence: TGCGCCAGCAGCCAACCCACCCGGGGTAGGCAAGCCGCCTACGAGCAGTACTTC. Translated, it gives CASSQPTRGRQAAYEQYF. The gene calls are TRBV4-1 and TRBJ2-7, with a tentative D call TRBD2 (5 bases). Per the germline V gene, CDR1 is MGHRA and CDR2 is YSYEKL. The CDR3 is made up of 18 amino acids. The V end was cut by 2 bases, the J end by 2 bases, with 22 bases between.

Ten or more counts support this clonotype. The chain joins TRBV19 to TRBJ1-2; the match to TRBD1 covers 9 bases. V dropped 6 bases and J dropped 8; count of bases not matched to a gene: 10. The CDR3 sequence is 14 residues long. Germline assignment: CDR1 LNHDA and CDR2 SQIVND (reference sequence). CDR3 DNA sequence: TGTGCCAGTAGCGACTTCGACAGGGGGGGAGGCTACACCTTC. Its protein product is CASSDFDRGGGYTF.

This clonotype was counted only a few times. The chain recombines TRBV5-1 with TRBJ1-3; 7 nucleotides line up with TRBD1. The CDR3 contains 16 residues. Germline V gives CDR1 SGHRS, CDR2 YFSETQ. V was clipped by 0 bases and J by 0 bases; unmatched bases: 3. CDR3 amino acids: CASSLATGISGNTIYF. The CDR3 DNA sequence: TGCGCCAGCAGCTTGGCGACAGGGATCTCTGGAAACACCATATATTTT.

As to this clonotype: At one end, the junction sequence differs from germline, possibly due to a read error. This chain uses TRBV12-3 or TRBV12-4 with TRBJ1-3, with 10 bases identical to TRBD1. The CDR3 contains 16 residues. CDR3 sequence (DNA): TGTGTCAGCAGTCCGACAGGGGGCTGGAGTCGAAACACCATATATTTT. Its protein is CVSSPTGGWSRNTIYF.

This clonotype was observed at least ten times. V and J are TRBV28 and TRBJ2-7; D may be TRBD2 (6 bases). Germline CDR1 and CDR2: MDHEN and SYDVKM. V lost 5 bases, J lost 1 base, and 9 bases lay in between. This CDR3 spans 13 amino acids. CDR3 bases: TGTGCCAGCAGTGGCGGGGCATCCTACGAGCAGTACTTC. The encoded protein is CASSGGASYEQYF.

Many counts were recorded for this clonotype. The chain couples TRBV6-1 to TRBJ1-5; D unresolved. V was trimmed by 3 bases and J by 3 bases, leaving 6 bases between them. In germline, CDR1 is MNHNS, CDR2 SASEGT. There are 13 residues in the CDR3. The DNA of the CDR3 is TGTGCCAGCAGTGACCAGGACAATCAGCCCCAGCATTTT. Translation: CASSDQDNQPQHF.

This clonotype was counted many times. This rearrangement joins TRBV2 to TRBJ1-2; D might be TRBD1 (5 bases). The germline V gene has CDR1 SNHLY and CDR2 FYNNEI. The CDR3 spans 15 residues. Trimming shortened V by 6 bases and J by 2 bases, and 16 bases separated the two germline ends. Here the CDR3 DNA reads TGTGCCAGCAGGGGACGGCCGGATTCGAACTATGGCTACACCTTC. It is translated as CASRGRPDSNYGYTF.

The gene calls are TRBV19 and TRBJ1-5; D gene unclear. This CDR3 region has 18 residues. Germline V gives CDR1 LNHDA, CDR2 SQIVND (reference sequence). The germline V and J ends were trimmed by 5 bases and 1 base, with 21 bases remaining between them. This CDR3 is CASSPFTPVGWSNQPQHF. The CDR3 bases are TGTGCCAGTAGTCCCTTTACACCCGTGGGTTGGAGCAATCAGCCCCAGCATTTT.

This clonotype was found many times. The chain carries TRBV6-1 and TRBJ2-7; the match to TRBD1 covers 9 bases. Germline CDR1 MNHNS, CDR2 SASEGT. V shed 8 bases and J 3 bases; nucleotides not matched to a gene: 5. This CDR3 has 13 amino acids. This CDR3 is CASRDRASYEQYF. CDR3 DNA sequence: TGTGCCAGCCGGGACAGGGCAAGCTACGAGCAGTACTTC.

The V gene is TRBV28, the J gene TRBJ1-5, with TRBD1 matching 9 bases. The CDR3 totals 16 residues. After removal of 5 bases from V and 6 bases from J, the junction contained 11 bases not matched to a gene. Germline CDR1 is MDHEN and CDR2 is SYDVKM. The CDR3 reads CASSPPGTGRSQPQHF. The DNA of the CDR3 is TGTGCCAGCAGTCCGCCAGGGACAGGGAGGTCTCAGCCCCAGCATTTT.

This clonotype came up many times. The chain uses TRBV29-1 and TRBJ1-1; D is unresolved. V lost 4 bases and J 1 base, leaving 7 bases between the germline ends. Germline CDR1 is SQVTM and CDR2 is ANQGSEA. The CDR3 is made up of 12 amino acids. The CDR3 reads CSVGQANTEAFF. Here the CDR3 DNA reads TGCAGCGTTGGCCAGGCGAACACTGAAGCTTTCTTT.

As for this clonotype: The germline gene is not matched at one end of the junction; a read error may be the cause. J is TRBJ2-4 and V is TRBV12-3 or TRBV12-4; D assignment may be TRBD1 or TRBD2 (5 bases each). CDR3 length: 15 residues. The CDR3 bases are TGTGCCAGCAGCTTGGACGGGGCCAGTTGGAACATTAAGTACTTC. Its protein product is CASSLDGASWNIKYF.

This clonotype appeared many times. The rearrangement links TRBV7-9 to TRBJ2-7; tentatively, D is TRBD1 (6 bases). The CDR3 runs 14 residues. The germline V gene has CDR1 SEHNR and CDR2 FQNEAQ (reference sequence). Trimming took off 6 bases at V and 0 bases at J, with 12 bases between the two ends. CDR3 residues: CASSSRGSSYEQYF. CDR3 DNA: TGTGCCAGCAGTTCCAGGGGATCCTCCTACGAGCAGTACTTC.

This clonotype has at least ten counts. The chain has TRBV7-9 and TRBJ1-2; D is unresolved. The CDR3 runs to 13 residues. The germline V gene has CDR1 SEHNR and CDR2 FQNEAQ (reference sequence). V was trimmed by 5 bases and J by 6 bases, leaving 13 bases between them. CDR3 nucleotides: TGTGCCAGCAGCCCCCCAGGAGGGAATGGCTACACCTTC. Protein: CASSPPGGNGYTF.

This clonotype was detected many times. The chain couples TRBV5-1 to TRBJ2-7; 9 nucleotides align to TRBD1. The CDR3 has 15 amino acids. In germline, CDR1 is SGHRS, CDR2 YFSETQ. The ends lost 2 bases at V and 4 bases at J; junction bases unmatched: 7. CDR3 region: CASSLNRDRAYEQYF. The CDR3 nucleotides are TGCGCCAGCAGCTTAAACCGGGACAGGGCTTACGAGCAGTACTTC.

This clonotype was detected ten times or more. J is TRBJ1-1 and V is TRBV2; maybe TRBD1 (5 bases). Trimming took off 7 bases at V and 0 bases at J, with 12 bases between the two ends. Germline-derived CDR1 and CDR2 are SNHLY and FYNNEI. The CDR3 is made up of 14 amino acids. In DNA, the CDR3 is TGTGCCAGCACCTGGGGCGGTATGAACACTGAAGCTTTCTTT. It codes for CASTWGGMNTEAFF.

In its sample, this clonotype was seen many times. This chain uses TRBV11-2 with TRBJ2-5; TRBD1 aligns across 7 bases. Looked up from germline, CDR1 is SGHAT and CDR2 is FQNNGV. With 1 base clipped from V and 0 bases from J, the junction kept 2 bases outside the gene matches. The CDR3 has 15 amino acids. This CDR3 reads CASSLAGTDQETQYF. CDR3 DNA sequence: TGTGCCAGCAGCTTAGCCGGGACAGACCAAGAGACCCAGTACTTC.

The chain combines TRBV12-3 or TRBV12-4 with TRBJ2-7; maybe TRBD1 (6 bases). The CDR3 is 13 amino acids. V shed 5 bases and J shed 4 bases, with 12 bases lying between them. CDR3 in amino acids: CASSHYRVYEQYF. The CDR3 DNA is TGTGCCAGCAGTCATTACAGGGTTTACGAGCAGTACTTC.

This clonotype was seen a handful of times. DNA of the CDR3: TGTGCCAGCAGTTATACGATAGCGGGGGAGACCCAGTACTTC. Protein product: CASSYTIAGETQYF. The chain combines TRBV12-3 or TRBV12-4 with TRBJ2-5; 8 bases match TRBD2. The V gene end was trimmed by 4 bases and the J gene end by 5 bases; junction bases not matched to a gene: 6. This CDR3 has 14 amino acids.

This clonotype has just a few counts. This chain's CDR3 is CAWTRSLKDYEQYF. The CDR3 DNA follows: TGTGCCTGGACGCGTAGCTTGAAGGACTACGAGCAGTACTTC. The chain carries TRBV30 and TRBJ2-7; no clear D. The CDR3 has 14 amino acids. The germline V gene has CDR1 GTSNPN and CDR2 SVGIG (reference sequence). V lost 4 bases and J lost 3, with 16 bases in between.

This clonotype was detected a few times. The V call is TRBV20-1, the J call TRBJ1-1; D remains unclear. Between the trimmed V and J ends, which lost 0 bases and 1 base, there was a span of 6 bases. Germline loops: CDR1 DFQATT, CDR2 SNEGSKA (reference sequence). The CDR3 sequence is 13 residues long. Here the CDR3 reads CSARDPQNTEAFF. The CDR3 DNA follows: TGCAGTGCTAGAGATCCCCAGAACACTGAAGCTTTCTTT.